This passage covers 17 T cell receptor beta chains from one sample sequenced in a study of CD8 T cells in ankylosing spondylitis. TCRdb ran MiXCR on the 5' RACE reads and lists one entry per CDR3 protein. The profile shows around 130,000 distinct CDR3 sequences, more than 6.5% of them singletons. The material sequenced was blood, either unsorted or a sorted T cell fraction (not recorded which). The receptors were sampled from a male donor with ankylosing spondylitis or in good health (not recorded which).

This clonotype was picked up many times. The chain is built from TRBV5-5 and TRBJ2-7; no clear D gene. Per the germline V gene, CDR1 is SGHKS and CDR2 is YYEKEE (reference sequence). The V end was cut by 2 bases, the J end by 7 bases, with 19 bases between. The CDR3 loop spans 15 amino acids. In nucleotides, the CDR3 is TGTGCCAGCAGCTTAATTACACTTCTTATTGGGGAGCAGTACTTC. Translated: CASSLITLLIGEQYF.

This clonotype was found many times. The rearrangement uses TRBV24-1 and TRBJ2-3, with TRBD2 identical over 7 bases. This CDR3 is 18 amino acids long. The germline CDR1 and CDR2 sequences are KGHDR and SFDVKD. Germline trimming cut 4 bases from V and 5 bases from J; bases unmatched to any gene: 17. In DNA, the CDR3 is TGTGCCACCAGTGACCGGCTAGCGGTGGGTTTGAATGGAGATACGCAGTATTTT. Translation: CATSDRLAVGLNGDTQYF.

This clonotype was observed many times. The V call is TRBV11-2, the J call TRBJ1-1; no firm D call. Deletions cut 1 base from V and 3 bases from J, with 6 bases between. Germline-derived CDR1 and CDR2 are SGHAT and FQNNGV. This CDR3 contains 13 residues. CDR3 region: CASSLVGYTEAFF. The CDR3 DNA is TGTGCCAGCAGCTTAGTCGGGTACACTGAAGCTTTCTTT. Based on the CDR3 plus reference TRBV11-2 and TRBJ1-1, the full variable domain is EAGVAQSPRYKIIEKRQSVAFWCNPISGHATLYWYQQILGQGPKLLIQFQNNGVVDDSQLPKDRFSAERLKGVDSTLKIQPAKLEDSAVYLCASSLVGYTEAFFGQGTRLTVV.

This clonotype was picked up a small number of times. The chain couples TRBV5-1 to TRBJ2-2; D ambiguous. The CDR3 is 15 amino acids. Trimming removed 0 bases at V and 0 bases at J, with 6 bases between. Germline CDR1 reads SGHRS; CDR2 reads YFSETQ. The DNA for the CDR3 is TGCGCCAGCAGCTTGGAAGTGACGAACACCGGGGAGCTGTTTTTT. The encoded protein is CASSLEVTNTGELFF.

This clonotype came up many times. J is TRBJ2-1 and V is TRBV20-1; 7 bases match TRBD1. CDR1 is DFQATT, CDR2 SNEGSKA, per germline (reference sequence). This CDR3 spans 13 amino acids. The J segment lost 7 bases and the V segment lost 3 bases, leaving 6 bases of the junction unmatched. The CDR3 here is CSARGTVRNEQFF. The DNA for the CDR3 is TGCAGTGCTAGGGGGACAGTGAGGAATGAGCAGTTCTTC.

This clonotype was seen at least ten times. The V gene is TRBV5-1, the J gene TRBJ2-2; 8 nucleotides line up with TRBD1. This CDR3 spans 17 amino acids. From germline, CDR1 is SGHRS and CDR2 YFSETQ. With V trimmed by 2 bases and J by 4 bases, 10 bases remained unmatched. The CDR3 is CASSLRDFGQGTGELFF. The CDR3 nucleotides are TGCGCCAGCAGCTTACGCGATTTCGGACAGGGCACCGGGGAGCTGTTTTTT.

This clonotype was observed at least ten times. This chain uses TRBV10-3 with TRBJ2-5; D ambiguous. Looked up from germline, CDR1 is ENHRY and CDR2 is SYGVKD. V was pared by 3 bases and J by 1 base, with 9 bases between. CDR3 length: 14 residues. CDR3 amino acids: CAISDSTTQETQYF. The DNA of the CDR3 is TGTGCCATCAGTGACAGCACTACCCAAGAGACCCAGTACTTC.

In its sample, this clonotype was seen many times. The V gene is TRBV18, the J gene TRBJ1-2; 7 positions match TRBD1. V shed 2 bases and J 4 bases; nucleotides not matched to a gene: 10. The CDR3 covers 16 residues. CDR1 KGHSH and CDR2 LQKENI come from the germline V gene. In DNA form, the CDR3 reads TGTGCCAGCTCACCAGGGGACAGCTTTAAATCCTATGGCTACACCTTC. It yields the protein CASSPGDSFKSYGYTF.

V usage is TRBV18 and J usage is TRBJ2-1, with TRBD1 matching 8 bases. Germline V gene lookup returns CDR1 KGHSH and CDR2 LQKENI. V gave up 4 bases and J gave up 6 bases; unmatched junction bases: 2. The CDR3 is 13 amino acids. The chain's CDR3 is CASSRDRGNEQFF. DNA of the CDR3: TGTGCCAGCTCACGCGACAGGGGCAATGAGCAGTTCTTC.

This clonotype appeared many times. CDR3 sequence: CASSFIAGQFF. The CDR3 DNA is TGTGCCAGCAGTTTTATAGCCGGGCAGTTCTTC. V usage is TRBV28 and J usage is TRBJ2-1; D gene unclear. CDR3 size: 11 residues. Germline loops: CDR1 MDHEN, CDR2 SYDVKM. V lost 3 bases and J 12 bases, leaving 9 bases between the germline ends. Full variable domain (rest looked up from reference TRBV28 and TRBJ2-1): DVKVTQSSRYLVKRTGEKVFLECVQDMDHENMFWYRQDPGLGLRLIYFSYDVKMKEKGDIPEGYSVSREKKERFSLILESASTNQTSMYLCASSFIAGQFFGPGTRLTVL.

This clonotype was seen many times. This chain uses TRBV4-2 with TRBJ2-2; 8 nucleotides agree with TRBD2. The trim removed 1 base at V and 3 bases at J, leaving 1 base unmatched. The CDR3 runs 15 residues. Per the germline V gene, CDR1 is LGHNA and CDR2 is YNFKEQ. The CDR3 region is CASSQASGHTGELFF. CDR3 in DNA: TGTGCCAGCAGCCAAGCTAGCGGGCACACCGGGGAGCTGTTTTTT.

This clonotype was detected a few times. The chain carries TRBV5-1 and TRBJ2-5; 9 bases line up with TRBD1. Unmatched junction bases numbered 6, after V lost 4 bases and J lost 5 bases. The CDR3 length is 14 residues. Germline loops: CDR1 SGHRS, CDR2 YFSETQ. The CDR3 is CASSQDRGVETQYF. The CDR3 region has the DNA TGCGCCAGCAGCCAGGACAGGGGAGTGGAGACCCAGTACTTC.

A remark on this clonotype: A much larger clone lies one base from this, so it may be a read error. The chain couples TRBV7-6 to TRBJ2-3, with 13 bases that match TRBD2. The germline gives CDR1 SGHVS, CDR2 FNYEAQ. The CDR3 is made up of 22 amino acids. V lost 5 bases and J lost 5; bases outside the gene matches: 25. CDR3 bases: TGTGCCAGCAGCCCTATCCTGTGGGGCTGCGACACTAGCGGGAGGGCCGTAGATACGCAGTATTTT. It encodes CASSPILWGCDTSGRAVDTQYF.

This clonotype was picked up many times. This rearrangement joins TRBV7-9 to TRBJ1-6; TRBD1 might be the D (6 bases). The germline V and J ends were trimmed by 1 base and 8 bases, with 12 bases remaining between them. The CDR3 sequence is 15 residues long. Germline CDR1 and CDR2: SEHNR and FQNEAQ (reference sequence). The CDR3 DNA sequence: TGTGCCAGCAGCTTAGGGGCCGGGGGCGATTCACCCCTCCACTTT. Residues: CASSLGAGGDSPLHF.

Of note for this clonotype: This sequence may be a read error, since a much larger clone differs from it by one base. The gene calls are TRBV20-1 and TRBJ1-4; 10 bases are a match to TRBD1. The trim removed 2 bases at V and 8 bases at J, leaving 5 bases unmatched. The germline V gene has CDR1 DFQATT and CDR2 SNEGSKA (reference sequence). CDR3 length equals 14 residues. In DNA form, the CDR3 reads TGCAGTGCTAGACCGGGACAGGGGTGCGAAAAACTGTTTTTT. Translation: CSARPGQGCEKLFF.

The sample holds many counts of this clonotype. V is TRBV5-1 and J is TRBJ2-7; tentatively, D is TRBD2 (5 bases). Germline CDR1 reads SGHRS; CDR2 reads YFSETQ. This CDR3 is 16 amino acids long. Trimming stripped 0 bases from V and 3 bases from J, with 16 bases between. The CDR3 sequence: CASSLGARLGDYEQYF. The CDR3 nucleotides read TGCGCCAGCAGCTTGGGGGCGAGATTGGGAGACTACGAGCAGTACTTC.

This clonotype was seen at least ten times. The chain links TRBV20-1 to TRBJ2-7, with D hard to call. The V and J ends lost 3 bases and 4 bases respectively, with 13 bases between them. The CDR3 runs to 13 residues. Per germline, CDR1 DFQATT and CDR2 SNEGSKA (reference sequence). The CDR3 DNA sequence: TGCAGTGCTAGGAGTCCCCTAGTGTACGAGCAGTACTTC. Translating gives CSARSPLVYEQYF.